These T cell receptor beta chains were read from a single sample in a study of cytomegalovirus exposure and HLA in healthy donors. Some clones are missing from TCRdb's copy, which holds only in-frame ones; the method was immunoSEQ multiplex PCR. The profile shows about 93,000 clones, 78% of them singletons. The sample taken for sequencing was PBMCs. These receptors were taken from a woman aged 40 to 50 in good health and CMV-seronegative. The CDR3 runs from the conserved cysteine through the conserved F or W. Fields, in order: J gene, V gene, D gene, clone size, CDR3 DNA, CDR3 protein. The D gene is left open where the match is weak. Clone size is shown for a subset of rows, as once, few, many or a class of expanded clone.

j_call: TRBJ2-5; v_call: TRBV7-9; d_call: -; clone_size: -; cdr3_nt: TGTGCCAGCAGCTTAGCGTTCCGGGGTGGCCAAGAGACCCAGTACTTC; cdr3_aa: CASSLAFRGGQETQYF
j_call: TRBJ2-7; v_call: TRBV5-6; d_call: TRBD2; clone_size: few; cdr3_nt: TGTGCCAGCAGCCTCCGGGGAGGGGTCTACGAGCAGTACTTC; cdr3_aa: CASSLRGGVYEQYF
j_call: TRBJ2-3; v_call: TRBV5-1; d_call: -; clone_size: -; cdr3_nt: TGCGCCAGTCGAGGAGAAGGAGGCACAGATACGCAGTATTTT; cdr3_aa: CASRGEGGTDTQYF
j_call: TRBJ2-4; v_call: TRBV28; d_call: TRBD2; clone_size: -; cdr3_nt: TGTGCCAGCAGCCCCACCCCTAGCGGGAGGGGAAACATTCAGTACTTC; cdr3_aa: CASSPTPSGRGNIQYF
j_call: TRBJ2-7; v_call: TRBV5-1; d_call: -; clone_size: few; cdr3_nt: TGCGCCAGCAGCTTTGGAACAGGGACCTACGAGCAGTACTTC; cdr3_aa: CASSFGTGTYEQYF
j_call: TRBJ2-1; v_call: TRBV7-6; d_call: TRBD2; clone_size: -; cdr3_nt: TGTGCCAGCAGCGATTCAGGACTAGCGGACAATGAGCAGTTCTTC; cdr3_aa: CASSDSGLADNEQFF
j_call: TRBJ1-1; v_call: TRBV5-8; d_call: -; clone_size: -; cdr3_nt: TGTGCCAGCAGCTTGGGTCGGGGAACTGAAGCTTTCTTT; cdr3_aa: CASSLGRGTEAFF
j_call: TRBJ1-1; v_call: TRBV19; d_call: -; clone_size: -; cdr3_nt: TGTGCCAGTAGTATAGGCCAGAGAGGGACTGAAGCTTTCTTT; cdr3_aa: CASSIGQRGTEAFF
j_call: TRBJ2-1; v_call: TRBV21-1; d_call: -; clone_size: once; cdr3_nt: TGTGCCAGCAGCAAAGCCGGGTGTACCCGGGAGACTTGTAGATTCAATGAGCAGTTCTTC; cdr3_aa: CASSKAGCTRETCRFNEQFF
j_call: TRBJ2-7; v_call: TRBV7-3; d_call: -; clone_size: -; cdr3_nt: TGTGCCAGAAATAAGGGGCAGTTACGTTACGAGCAGTACTTC; cdr3_aa: CARNKGQLRYEQYF
j_call: TRBJ2-3; v_call: TRBV7-3; d_call: -; clone_size: -; cdr3_nt: TGTGCCAGCAGCTTCTATCTATCCCGAAGCACAGATACGCAGTATTTT; cdr3_aa: CASSFYLSRSTDTQYF
j_call: TRBJ2-7; v_call: TRBV27; d_call: TRBD1; clone_size: -; cdr3_nt: TGTGCCAGCAGTCCAACAGGGGAAGGCCCCTACGAGCAGTACTTC; cdr3_aa: CASSPTGEGPYEQYF
j_call: TRBJ1-3; v_call: TRBV10-3; d_call: -; clone_size: -; cdr3_nt: TGTGCCATCAGTGCCTCCGTGGGACATCCGAGCTCTGGAAACACCATATATTTT; cdr3_aa: CAISASVGHPSSGNTIYF
j_call: TRBJ2-1; v_call: TRBV27; d_call: -; clone_size: once; cdr3_nt: TGTGCCAGCAGTCCTAGCCAGAGCTCCTACAATGAGCAGTTCTTC; cdr3_aa: CASSPSQSSYNEQFF
j_call: TRBJ2-3; v_call: TRBV7-6; d_call: TRBD1; clone_size: -; cdr3_nt: TGTGCCAGCAGCTTAGGGGCAGGGGGCGGCACAGATACGCAGTATTTT; cdr3_aa: CASSLGAGGGTDTQYF
j_call: TRBJ2-7; v_call: TRBV10-1; d_call: TRBD1; clone_size: -; cdr3_nt: TGCGCCAGCAGTGAGGAGGACAGGGATATCCACGAGCAGTACTTC; cdr3_aa: CASSEEDRDIHEQYF
j_call: TRBJ2-5; v_call: TRBV4-2; d_call: -; clone_size: once; cdr3_nt: TGTGCCAGCAGCCAAACAGGGTCCCCAGAGACCCAGTACTTC; cdr3_aa: CASSQTGSPETQYF
j_call: TRBJ2-7; v_call: TRBV10-2; d_call: -; clone_size: once; cdr3_nt: TGCGCCAGCAGCGCTGGGAGCGAGCAGTACTTC; cdr3_aa: CASSAGSEQYF
j_call: TRBJ1-1; v_call: TRBV11-2; d_call: -; clone_size: few; cdr3_nt: TGTGCCAGCAGCTTTGGGCTGGGCAGGGCGGCGAACACTGAAGCTTTCTTT; cdr3_aa: CASSFGLGRAANTEAFF
j_call: TRBJ2-7; v_call: TRBV27; d_call: TRBD2; clone_size: -; cdr3_nt: TGTGCCAGCAGTCCAATATCTAGCGGGAGAACCCACGAGCAGTACTTC; cdr3_aa: CASSPISSGRTHEQYF
j_call: TRBJ2-7; v_call: TRBV10-3; d_call: TRBD1; clone_size: -; cdr3_nt: TGTGCCATCGCTGTGTCGGGACAGGGATCCGAGCAGTACTTC; cdr3_aa: CAIAVSGQGSEQYF
j_call: TRBJ2-1; v_call: TRBV5-1; d_call: TRBD2; clone_size: -; cdr3_nt: TGCGCCAGCGCCCTGACAAGCGGGAGGGCCGGGAATGAGCAGTTCTTC; cdr3_aa: CASALTSGRAGNEQFF
j_call: TRBJ1-5; v_call: TRBV5-1; d_call: -; clone_size: -; cdr3_nt: TGCGCCAGCAGCTTGGGTTCAGGGCCAAATCAGCCCCAGCATTTT; cdr3_aa: CASSLGSGPNQPQHF
j_call: TRBJ1-2; v_call: TRBV6-5; d_call: -; clone_size: few; cdr3_nt: TGTGCCAGCAGACGTCGCCGGGACATAGACTATGGCTACACCTTC; cdr3_aa: CASRRRRDIDYGYTF
j_call: TRBJ2-2; v_call: TRBV5-1; d_call: TRBD2; clone_size: few; cdr3_nt: TGCGCCAGCAGCTTGGCTCCCGGGGGAGGGACCGGGGAGCTGTTTTTT; cdr3_aa: CASSLAPGGGTGELFF
j_call: TRBJ1-2; v_call: TRBV11-2; d_call: -; clone_size: -; cdr3_nt: TGTGCCAGCAGCTTCTCAGAAACTAACTATGGCTACACCTTC; cdr3_aa: CASSFSETNYGYTF
j_call: TRBJ1-3; v_call: TRBV4-2; d_call: -; clone_size: -; cdr3_nt: TGTGCCAGCAGCCAAACAGGGTACTCTGGAAACACCATATATTTT; cdr3_aa: CASSQTGYSGNTIYF
j_call: TRBJ1-5; v_call: TRBV6-1; d_call: TRBD1; clone_size: once; cdr3_nt: TGTGCCAGCAGTGGAACAGGGGGCCGGAGGGCTCAGCCCCAGCATTTT; cdr3_aa: CASSGTGGRRAQPQHF
j_call: TRBJ1-1; v_call: TRBV29-1; d_call: -; clone_size: -; cdr3_nt: TGCAGCGCCCTAACTGAGTTGACTGAAGCTTTCTTT; cdr3_aa: CSALTELTEAFF
j_call: TRBJ1-4; v_call: TRBV2; d_call: TRBD1; clone_size: few; cdr3_nt: TGTGCCAGCAGCTTACAGGGGGCAAGGACTAATGAAAAACTGTTTTTT; cdr3_aa: CASSLQGARTNEKLFF
j_call: TRBJ2-5; v_call: TRBV6-1; d_call: -; clone_size: -; cdr3_nt: TGTGCCAGCAGTCTCACCCAGGGGGGCGAGACCCAGTACTTC; cdr3_aa: CASSLTQGGETQYF
j_call: TRBJ2-7; v_call: TRBV2; d_call: TRBD2; clone_size: -; cdr3_nt: TGTGCCAGCAGTGATCGGACTAGCGGGAGCGGCGAGCAGTACTTC; cdr3_aa: CASSDRTSGSGEQYF
j_call: TRBJ2-2; v_call: TRBV6-4; d_call: TRBD1; clone_size: -; cdr3_nt: TGTGCCATCGAACCGGGACAGGGAGTCACCGGGGAGCTGTTTTTT; cdr3_aa: CAIEPGQGVTGELFF